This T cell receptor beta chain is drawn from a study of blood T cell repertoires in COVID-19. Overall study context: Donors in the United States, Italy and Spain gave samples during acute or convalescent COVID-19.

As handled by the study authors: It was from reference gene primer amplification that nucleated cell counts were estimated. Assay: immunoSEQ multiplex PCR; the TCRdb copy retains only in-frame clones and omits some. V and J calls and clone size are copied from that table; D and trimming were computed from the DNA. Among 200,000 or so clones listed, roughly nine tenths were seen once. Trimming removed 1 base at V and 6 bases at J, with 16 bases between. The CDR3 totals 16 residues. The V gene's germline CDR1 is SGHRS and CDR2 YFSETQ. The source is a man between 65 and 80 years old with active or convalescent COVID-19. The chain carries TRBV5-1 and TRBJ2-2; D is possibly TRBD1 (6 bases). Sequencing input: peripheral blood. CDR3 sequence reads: CASSLRQAHDAGELFF. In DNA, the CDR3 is TGCGCCAGCAGCTTGAGACAGGCCCACGACGCCGGGGAGCTGTTTTTT.